The 4 T cell receptor beta chains below were found in one sample sequenced in a study of blood T cell repertoires in COVID-19. Assay: immunoSEQ multiplex PCR; the TCRdb copy retains only in-frame clones and omits some. The table includes a few hundred thousand clones, 75% to 90% detected once. The sequencing input was peripheral blood. All receptors come from a man aged 60-69 years who had recovered from COVID-19.

V usage is TRBV19 and J usage is TRBJ2-3; 13 nucleotides agree with TRBD2. CDR3 length: 16 amino acids. In germline, CDR1 is LNHDA, CDR2 SQIVND (reference sequence). V was clipped by 4 bases and J by 6 bases; unmatched bases: 7. CDR3 sequence: CASSTQGLAGRDTQYF. For the CDR3, the DNA is TGTGCCAGTAGTACCCAGGGACTAGCGGGGAGGGATACGCAGTATTTT.

This clone showed up just once. The chain uses TRBV5-6 and TRBJ1-2, with D maybe TRBD1 (5 bases). V was trimmed by 4 bases and J by 5 bases, leaving 9 bases between them. This CDR3 has 12 amino acids. Germline CDR1 SGHDT, CDR2 YYEEEE. The CDR3 DNA reads as TGTGCCAGCAGCCAGGGAACGTATGGCTACACCTTC. This translates into CASSQGTYGYTF.

The CDR3 sequence: CASSEDRGNTEAFF. CDR3 nucleotide sequence: TGTGCCAGCAGTGAAGACAGGGGGAACACTGAAGCTTTCTTT. The V and J genes are TRBV6-1 and TRBJ1-1; 7 nucleotides align to TRBD1. From germline, CDR1 is MNHNS and CDR2 SASEGT. The CDR3 is made up of 14 amino acids. V lost 1 base and J lost 1; bases outside the gene matches: 0.

The rearrangement uses TRBV10-3 and TRBJ1-5; unclear D gene. The germline V and J ends were trimmed by 3 bases and 7 bases, with 7 bases remaining between them. Germline V gives CDR1 ENHRY, CDR2 SYGVKD. This CDR3 comprises 12 residues. CDR3 in DNA: TGTGCCATCAGTGACGTCGGGCAGCCCCAGCATTTT. Encoded protein: CAISDVGQPQHF.